This T cell receptor (beta chain) was captured in a study of T cell repertoires in cytomegalovirus infection. Many counts were recorded for this clonotype. The antigen is not known. TCRdb re-called the reads with MiXCR, one entry per CDR3 protein. The sample lists about 110,000 distinct CDR3 sequences; around 28% were seen once. The receptor's source is a human donor in good health (CMV status not recorded). Some clones in this sample may be carry-over from other donors' samples. Specimen: CD8+ T cells from cultured PBMCs, collected from culture after CMV antigen stimulation.

The CDR3 region is CASSPLGVAAEQFF. The DNA of the CDR3 is TGTGCCAGCAGCCCACTAGGGGTGGCGGCTGAGCAGTTCTTC. The chain employs TRBV7-9 and TRBJ2-1; D may correspond to TRBD1 or TRBD2 (5 bases each). Germline-derived CDR1 and CDR2 are SEHNR and FQNEAQ (reference sequence). The CDR3 totals 14 residues. The V end was cut by 5 bases, the J end by 9 bases, with 17 bases between.